This T cell receptor (beta chain) was sequenced in a study of CD4 T cells in relation to SARS-CoV-2 and coronaviruses. Study context: PBMCs were cultured with antigen for approximately nine days before TCR beta sequencing. Negative control cultures got HIV-1 Nef peptides or no peptide. Study-wide findings and caveats: In about 65% of donors, memory CD4+ clonotypes crossrecognized SARS-CoV-2 and at least one common cold coronavirus spike.

The repertoire was sequenced with immunoSEQ multiplex PCR; TCRdb's copy has only in-frame clones and lacks some. The sample has tens of thousands of clones, roughly 74% seen once. Unexposed donor CD4+ T cells date from about 2011-2018, before the COVID-19 pandemic. The cells were cultured for less than twelve days before CD4+ T cells were isolated. Unexposed-donor CD4+ T cells were probed with SARS-CoV-2 S/N and four cold-coronavirus spikes, cells permitting. Concerning this clone itself: Its cognate antigen is unknown.

With 3 bases clipped from V and 8 bases from J, the junction kept 7 bases outside the gene matches. This CDR3 contains 14 residues. The germline gives CDR1 LGHDT, CDR2 YNNKEL (reference sequence). The clonotype comes from a human donor in good health. V and J are TRBV3-1 (or the pseudogene TRBV3-2) and TRBJ1-2; 9 bases match TRBD1. Source material: CD4+ T cells from PBMCs, cultured in vitro. The chain's CDR3 is CASSQGDREKGYTF. The CDR3 DNA sequence: TGTGCCAGCAGCCAGGGGGACAGGGAAAAGGGCTACACCTTC.